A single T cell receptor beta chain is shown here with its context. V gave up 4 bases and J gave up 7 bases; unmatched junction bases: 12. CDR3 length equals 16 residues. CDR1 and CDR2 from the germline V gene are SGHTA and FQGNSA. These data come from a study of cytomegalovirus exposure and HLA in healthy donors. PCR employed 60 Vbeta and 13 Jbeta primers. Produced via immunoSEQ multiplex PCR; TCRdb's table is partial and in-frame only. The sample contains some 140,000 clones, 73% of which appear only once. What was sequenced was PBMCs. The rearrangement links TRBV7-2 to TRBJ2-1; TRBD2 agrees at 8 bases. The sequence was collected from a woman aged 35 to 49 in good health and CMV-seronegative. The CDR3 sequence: CASSSLSGGPRNEQFF. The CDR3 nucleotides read TGTGCCAGCAGCTCGCTTTCGGGGGGGCCGAGAAATGAGCAGTTCTTC.